Following are 2 T cell receptor beta chains from one sample sequenced in a study of cytomegalovirus exposure and HLA in healthy donors. PCR primers comprised 60 Vbeta and 13 Jbeta primers. Generated by immunoSEQ multiplex PCR, the TCRdb table keeps only in-frame clones and is missing some. The data hold about 190,000 clones, with around 83% observed a single time. The sample taken for sequencing was PBMCs. The receptor set was obtained from a young woman in good health and CMV-seronegative.

The J gene is TRBJ2-5, the V gene TRBV5-1; 8 bases are a match to TRBD1. The end of the DNA is better explained by TRBJ2-7, so the J call may be wrong. The CDR3 is 15 amino acids. The V gene's germline CDR1 is SGHRS and CDR2 YFSETQ. The CDR3 spells CASSLQQGGHYEQYF. Written as DNA, the CDR3 is TGCGCCAGCAGCTTGCAACAGGGGGGCCACTACGAGCAGTACTTC.

The V call is TRBV5-1, the J call TRBJ2-5; 9 bases align to TRBD1. The CDR3 has 17 residues. J was trimmed by 5 bases and V by 0 bases; bases with no gene match: 11. Germline CDR1 reads SGHRS; CDR2 reads YFSETQ. CDR3 amino acids: CASSLAVRTGEGETQYF. As DNA, the CDR3 is TGCGCCAGCAGCTTGGCTGTACGGACAGGGGAAGGGGAGACCCAGTACTTC.